This T cell receptor beta chain stems from a study of blood T cell repertoires in COVID-19. Study summary: Collection of acute and convalescent COVID-19 samples took place in the United States, Italy and Spain. Sources were T cells, B-cell-depleted T cells, or PBMCs; the material itself was cDNA or gDNA.

Per the study methods: For nucleated cells, counts were estimated from reference gene primer amplification. The table came from immunoSEQ multiplex PCR; TCRdb's copy has only in-frame clones and leaves some out. The V and J calls and clone size were taken over from that table, and D and trimming were inferred from the DNA. The sample has about 310,000 clones; 75% to 90% are singletons. Germline V gene data show CDR1 as WNHNN and CDR2 as SYGVQD (reference sequence). V lost 0 bases to trimming and J lost 0 bases, with 23 bases between them. The CDR3 extends over 20 amino acids. This TCR came from a young man with active or convalescent COVID-19. Sequencing was performed on peripheral blood. The V and J genes are TRBV10-1 and TRBJ1-1, with D possibly being TRBD1 (6 bases). The DNA for the CDR3 is TGCGCCAGCAGTGAGTCGAGTTATCGGGGGGCCCGCCGGGTGAACACTGAAGCTTTCTTT. Translation: CASSESSYRGARRVNTEAFF.